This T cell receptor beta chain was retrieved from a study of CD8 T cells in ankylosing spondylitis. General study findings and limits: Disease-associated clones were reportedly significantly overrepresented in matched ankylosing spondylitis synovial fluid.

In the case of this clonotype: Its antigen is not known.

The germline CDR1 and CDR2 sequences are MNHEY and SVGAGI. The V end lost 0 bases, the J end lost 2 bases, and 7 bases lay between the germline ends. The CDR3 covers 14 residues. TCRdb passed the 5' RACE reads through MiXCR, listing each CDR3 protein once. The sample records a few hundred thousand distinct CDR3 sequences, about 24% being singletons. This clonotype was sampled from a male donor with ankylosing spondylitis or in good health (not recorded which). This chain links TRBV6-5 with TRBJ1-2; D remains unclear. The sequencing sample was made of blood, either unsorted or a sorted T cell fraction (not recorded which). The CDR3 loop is CASSYSMDNYGYTF. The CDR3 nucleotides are TGTGCCAGCAGTTACTCGATGGACAACTATGGCTACACCTTC.